The clone carrying this T cell receptor (beta chain) was observed a few times. The sample has other DNA sequences that encode this CDR3 too. V was clipped by 0 bases and J by 3 bases, with 10 bases between them. This CDR3 region has 14 residues. Per germline, CDR1 SGDLS and CDR2 YYNGEE. This sample was included in a study of blood T cell repertoires in COVID-19. Study-level background: T cells, B-cell-depleted T cells, or PBMCs provided the cDNA or gDNA that served as material.

In the authors' methods: Amplification of reference gene primers was used by the study to estimate nucleated cell counts. The protocol was immunoSEQ multiplex PCR, while the TCRdb copy is restricted to in-frame clones and leaves out a portion. V, J and clone size derive from that table, while D and trimming were established from the DNA sequence. The sample carries 150,000 to 200,000 clones, 80% to 90% recorded once. The chain recombines TRBV9 with TRBJ2-7, with D tentatively TRBD1 (7 bases). The TCR comes from a human donor in a cohort sampled during active COVID-19. Sequenced sample: peripheral blood. The CDR3 here is CASSVGQGGYEQYF. In DNA form, the CDR3 reads TGTGCCAGCAGCGTAGGGCAGGGGGGCTACGAGCAGTACTTC.